This T cell receptor beta chain was sequenced during a study of post-analysis software for immune sequencing data (dated by TCRdb to between 2014 and 2017). General notes on the study: Recorded disease courses included relapsing-remitting, secondary progressive and progressive-relapsing multiple sclerosis, with some patients lacking subtype annotation. A subset of samples was prepared in parallel using single-end sample barcoding, then pooled and co-amplified after Illumina adapter ligation. The multiple sclerosis patient repertoires were compared with around ten previously published healthy control repertoires from donors aged roughly 6 to 27 years. On the study overall, not on this receptor specifically: When samples were clustered directly using the F measure, samples prepared in the same batch co-clustered strongly, which prompted a batch-effect correction. Compared with controls, multiple sclerosis patients had significantly lower normalized Chao1 diversity, a finding suggesting substantial peripheral T-cell clonal expansion. The multiple sclerosis patient group was slightly younger than the control group.

Library construction relied on PCR. Sequencing used an Illumina HiSeq 2500. To reduce PCR and sequencing biases, unique molecular identifiers were incorporated into the TCR beta cDNA libraries. Approximately 500,000 cDNA molecules were obtained per 1 to 10 million input T cells, so each molecule approximated one T cell. The same protocol used for the earlier healthy control dataset was applied to prepare and sequence the patient libraries. Samples belonging to the same batch were prepared together, multiplexed and sequenced on a shared HiSeq lane. On the study's bioinformatics: MIGEC handled the raw barcoded reads, throwing out single-read molecular identifier groups before consensus assembly and CDR3 extraction. Clonotype tables were post-analysed with VDJtools, normalizing diversity by down-sampling all datasets to the smallest sample size. Repertoire overlap clustering matched CDR3 amino acid but not nucleotide sequences to correct batch-related cross-sample contamination. TCRdb applied fastp at Q25 and MiXCR to the public reads, then kept only in-frame beta chains. CDR3 protein duplicates are merged, each entry listing the most common genes and DNA. The V and J calls were not made by the authors but by TCRdb's processing. For this sample the table gives hundreds of thousands of distinct CDR3 sequences, of which about 57% were detected only once. Approximately 4.5% of the sample is in the top ten clones.

To demonstrate the VDJtools post-analysis software, TCR beta repertoires were profiled from the peripheral blood of roughly 12 young patients with multiple sclerosis. The multiple sclerosis patients were children and adolescents between roughly 6 and 15 years of age. In regard to this clonotype: No antigen is known for it. Base qualities are not at hand, and no much larger clone is one base apart.

The sequence came from a girl between 5 and 17 years old with multiple sclerosis. The sequenced material came from blood.

CDR3 protein: CASSPSSHEKLFF. The DNA sequence is as follows: TGTGCCAGCAGCCCCTCTAGTCATGAAAAACTGTTTTTT. The chain employs TRBV12-3 or TRBV12-4 and TRBJ1-4; the D gene cannot be resolved reliably. Reading from cysteine to phenylalanine, the CDR3 counts 13 amino acids. CDR3 DNA only is kept here, 39 bases in frame from base 1. V is clipped by 6 bases and J by 6 bases, and the sequence between their germline boundaries is 11 bases long.